Presented here are 22 T cell receptor beta chains from one specimen sequenced in a study of cytomegalovirus exposure and HLA in healthy donors. PCR used 60 Vbeta primers and 13 Jbeta primers. Libraries were prepared by immunoSEQ multiplex PCR; TCRdb keeps only in-frame clonotypes and omits some of them. Its table lists 50,000 to 70,000 clones. The specimen sequenced was PBMCs. The receptor source for this set is a man in his fifties in good health and CMV-seropositive.

The rearrangement uses TRBV5-1 and TRBJ2-1; the match to TRBD1 covers 10 bases. Trimming cost V 4 bases and J 6 bases; bases outside gene matches: 7. The V gene's germline CDR1 is SGHRS and CDR2 YFSETQ. The CDR3 covers 15 residues. This CDR3 reads CASSPTGTGVNEQFF. In DNA, the CDR3 is TGCGCCAGCAGCCCAACCGGGACAGGGGTCAATGAGCAGTTCTTC.

The CDR3 DNA follows: TGCGCCAGCAGGGAACTAGCGGGACGGAATGAGCAGTTCTTC. As protein: CASRELAGRNEQFF. The V and J genes are TRBV10-1 and TRBJ2-1, with TRBD2 matching 10 bases. CDR1 and CDR2 (germline): WNHNN, SYGVQD (reference sequence). This CDR3 has 14 residues. Trimming removed 6 bases from V and 7 bases from J; junction bases left unmatched: 6.

The J gene is TRBJ1-5, the V gene TRBV27; D is undetermined. CDR3 length: 15 residues. V was clipped by 1 base and J by 1 base, with 8 bases between them. CDR1 is MNHEY and CDR2 is SMNVEV in the germline V gene (reference sequence). CDR3 nucleotide sequence: TGTGCCAGCAGTTTATTGTCCATCAGCAATCAGCCCCAGCATTTT. This encodes CASSLLSISNQPQHF.

V is TRBV18 and J is TRBJ1-2; D not resolved. V was cut by 5 bases and J by 5 bases, with 12 bases left in between. The V gene's germline CDR1 is KGHSH and CDR2 LQKENI. The CDR3 contains 13 residues. The CDR3 region is CASSSALRYGYTF. For the CDR3, the DNA is TGTGCCAGCTCATCAGCCCTGCGGTATGGCTACACCTTC.

About this clone: One junction end does not reproduce the germline sequence, and a read error may be involved. The CDR3 loop is CASSYSGRTDKQYF. The CDR3, as DNA: TGTGCCAGCAGTTACTCTGGCCGAACAGATAAGCAGTATTTT. The V and J genes are TRBV6-5 and TRBJ2-3, with D hard to call. The CDR3 totals 14 residues. CDR1 is MNHEY and CDR2 is SVGAGI in the germline V gene.

V and J are TRBV19 and TRBJ2-2; TRBD2 matches 8 bases. The CDR3 is 15 amino acids. The V gene end was trimmed by 5 bases and the J gene end by 0 bases; junction bases not matched to a gene: 2. CDR1 and CDR2 (germline): LNHDA, SQIVND (reference sequence). Here the CDR3 DNA reads TGTGCCAGTAGTTTGGGACTAGCGAACACCGGGGAGCTGTTTTTT. It specifies CASSLGLANTGELFF.

The rearrangement uses TRBV7-8 and TRBJ2-1; 10 bases line up with TRBD2. Trimming cost V 5 bases and J 9 bases; bases outside gene matches: 19. The CDR3 runs to 18 residues. From germline, CDR1 is SGHVS and CDR2 FQNEAQ. The CDR3 is CASSLTAGAGGHQGEQFF. Here the CDR3 DNA reads TGTGCCAGCAGCCTAACTGCGGGAGCGGGAGGGCACCAAGGTGAGCAGTTCTTC.

V and J are TRBV9 and TRBJ2-7, with 12 bases lining up with TRBD1. The CDR3 is 14 amino acids. Unmatched junction bases numbered 4, after V lost 2 bases and J lost 7 bases. Germline V lookup: CDR1 SGDLS, CDR2 YYNGEE. The chain's CDR3 is CASSVGTGGGEQYF. The CDR3 DNA reads TGTGCCAGCAGCGTTGGGACAGGGGGCGGAGAGCAGTACTTC.

J is TRBJ2-3 and V is TRBV7-3; 9 positions agree with TRBD2. Unmatched junction bases numbered 8, after V lost 4 bases and J lost 3 bases. In germline, CDR1 is SGHTA, CDR2 FQGTGA. The CDR3 consists of 16 residues. The DNA for the CDR3 is TGTGCCAGCAGCTCGACTAGCGGACGGAATACAGATACGCAGTATTTT. Translating it yields CASSSTSGRNTDTQYF.

This chain uses TRBV4-3 with TRBJ1-2; 9 nucleotides line up with TRBD1. The CDR3 spans 15 residues. CDR1 is LGHNA and CDR2 is YSLEER in the germline V gene. V lost 2 bases and J lost 8; bases outside the gene matches: 9. In DNA form, the CDR3 reads TGCGCCAGCAGCCAACAGAGGACAGGGGCGGACGGCTACACCTTC. Its protein is CASSQQRTGADGYTF.

The CDR3: CASSVGVQGAVSGELFF. The CDR3 DNA reads TGTGCCAGCAGCGTAGGTGTACAGGGGGCAGTAAGCGGGGAGCTGTTTTTT. The gene calls are TRBV9 and TRBJ2-2, with 9 positions matching TRBD1. Germline CDR1 and CDR2: SGDLS and YYNGEE. The CDR3 totals 17 residues. J was trimmed by 7 bases and V by 0 bases; bases with no gene match: 10.

As concerns this clone: The sample holds other DNA sequences that translate to the same CDR3. The rearrangement joins TRBV11-3 to TRBJ2-3; 15 nucleotides align to TRBD2. Trimming at V came to 1 base and at J to 6 bases, leaving 2 bases not matched to a gene. CDR1 is SGHNT and CDR2 is YENEEA in the germline V gene. This CDR3 comprises 16 residues. CDR3 loop: CASSLGTSGGADTQYF. The CDR3 DNA is TGTGCCAGCAGCTTAGGGACTAGCGGGGGGGCCGATACGCAGTATTTT.

The chain carries TRBV18 and TRBJ2-3; 9 bases agree with TRBD2. This CDR3 contains 17 residues. After removal of 1 base from V and 0 bases from J, the junction contained 5 bases not matched to a gene. CDR1 and CDR2 (germline): KGHSH, LQKENI. CDR3 sequence reads: CASSPRLSGGSTDTQYF. The DNA for the CDR3 is TGTGCCAGCTCACCACGTCTTAGCGGGGGAAGCACAGATACGCAGTATTTT.

The chain is built from TRBV28 and TRBJ1-5; D uncertain. There are 13 residues in the CDR3. The V gene's germline CDR1 is MDHEN and CDR2 SYDVKM. Trimming stripped 10 bases from V and 1 base from J, with 11 bases between. The CDR3 protein is CATRTGSNQPQHF. CDR3 sequence (DNA): TGTGCCACCAGGACGGGGAGCAATCAGCCCCAGCATTTT.

About this clone itself: Distinct nucleotide sequences in the sample also encode this CDR3. V gene TRBV9 combines with J gene TRBJ1-5; possible D gene TRBD1, 5 bases. This CDR3 is built from 14 residues. V was shortened by 0 bases and J by 3 bases, with 7 bases between the two germline ends. The germline CDR1 and CDR2 sequences are SGDLS and YYNGEE. In DNA form, the CDR3 reads TGTGCCAGCAGCGTAGATGGGGCCAATCAGCCCCAGCATTTT. Protein product: CASSVDGANQPQHF.

This sequence joins TRBV28 and TRBJ2-5, with 8 positions matching TRBD2. The CDR3 sequence is 13 residues long. J was trimmed by 4 bases and V by 5 bases; bases with no gene match: 3. Germline CDR1 and CDR2: MDHEN and SYDVKM. CDR3 region: CASSREGGETQYF. Written as DNA, the CDR3 is TGTGCCAGCAGTCGGGAGGGAGGAGAGACCCAGTACTTC.

This CDR3 reads CASSPPAEQGAERRTEAFF. CDR3 in DNA: TGTGCCAGCTCACCACCGGCCGAGCAGGGGGCTGAGCGGAGGACTGAAGCTTTCTTT. This chain links TRBV18 with TRBJ1-1; the match to TRBD1 covers 8 bases. J gave up 5 bases and V 0 bases, and 17 bases lay outside the gene matches. CDR3 length equals 19 residues. The germline V gene has CDR1 KGHSH and CDR2 LQKENI.

The chain carries TRBV2 and TRBJ2-2, with TRBD2 as a possible D gene (5 bases). The CDR3 extends over 13 amino acids. The V and J ends lost 2 bases and 5 bases respectively, with 6 bases between them. Germline CDR1 is SNHLY and CDR2 is FYNNEI. The CDR3 DNA follows: TGTGCCAGCAGTGAAAGGAGGACCGGGGAGCTGTTTTTT. Protein product: CASSERRTGELFF.

As DNA, the CDR3 is TGTGCCAGCAGCCCACGACAGGGTCCCTACGAGCAGTACTTC. It codes for CASSPRQGPYEQYF. The rearrangement links TRBV7-2 to TRBJ2-7; TRBD1 matches at 7 bases. Germline CDR1 is SGHTA and CDR2 is FQGNSA. This CDR3 is built from 14 residues. V lost 5 bases and J lost 2; bases outside the gene matches: 6.

The genes are TRBV5-6 and TRBJ2-4, with TRBD1 matching over 7 bases. After removal of 3 bases from V and 7 bases from J, the junction contained 10 bases not matched to a gene. The CDR3 sequence is 15 residues long. CDR1 is SGHDT and CDR2 is YYEEEE in the germline V gene. Written as DNA, the CDR3 is TGTGCCAGCAGCTCCGACTCCAAGACAGGGAACATTCAGTACTTC. This encodes CASSSDSKTGNIQYF. The full variable domain, its missing parts supplied by reference TRBV5-6 and TRBJ2-4, is DAGVTQSPTHLIKTRGQQVTLRCSPKSGHDTVSWYQQALGQGPQFIFQYYEEEERQRGNFPDRFSGHQFPNYSSELNVNALLLGDSALYLCASSSDSKTGNIQYFGAGTRLSVL.

This chain connects TRBV28 to TRBJ1-2; no reliable D call. Per the germline V gene, CDR1 is MDHEN and CDR2 is SYDVKM. Trimming took off 5 bases at V and 6 bases at J, with 22 bases between the two ends. This CDR3 is built from 16 residues. The CDR3 spells CASSHPPRQKLDGYTF. CDR3 in DNA: TGTGCCAGCAGTCATCCCCCCAGGCAGAAGTTAGATGGCTACACCTTC.

On this clone itself: A read error may produce the germline difference seen at one junction end. The gene calls are TRBV7-8 and TRBJ1-1; unclear D gene. CDR3 length: 11 amino acids. Germline-derived CDR1 and CDR2 are SGHVS and FQNEAQ. As DNA, the CDR3 is TGTGCCAGAAGCTTAGGAGGGGAAGCTTTCTTT. Translation: CARSLGGEAFF.